These 24 T cell receptor beta chains were sequenced from one sample in a study of blood T cell repertoires in COVID-19. This table comes from immunoSEQ multiplex PCR, and its TCRdb copy is limited to in-frame clones, with some not included. The sample yields tens of thousands of clones, around 83% seen once. The sequencing input was peripheral blood. Receptors were obtained from a human donor with acute or convalescent COVID-19. The donor label of this sample is uncertain.

The chain links TRBV2 to TRBJ1-5; D is ambiguous. This CDR3 spans 15 amino acids. The germline CDR1 and CDR2 sequences are SNHLY and FYNNEI. Trimming removed 7 bases at V and 0 bases at J, with 13 bases between. The CDR3 coding sequence is TGTGCCAGCAATCTGGGGAGGAGTAGCAATCAGCCCCAGCATTTT. This translates into CASNLGRSSNQPQHF.

V and J are TRBV6-5 and TRBJ2-7; 9 nucleotides align to TRBD1. The CDR3 extends over 15 amino acids. Looked up from germline, CDR1 is MNHEY and CDR2 is SVGAGI. The trim removed 4 bases at V and 5 bases at J, leaving 9 bases unmatched. In DNA, the CDR3 is TGTGCCAGCAGTTCCTACAGGGGGCGACTCAACGAGCAGTACTTC. Translated, it gives CASSSYRGRLNEQYF.

The chain couples TRBV5-1 to TRBJ2-1; possible D gene TRBD2, 6 bases. Deletions cut 4 bases from V and 0 bases from J, with 14 bases between. The CDR3 contains 16 residues. From germline, CDR1 is SGHRS and CDR2 YFSETQ. The CDR3 spells CASSALDGSSYNEQFF. The CDR3 DNA reads TGCGCCAGCAGCGCACTGGACGGGAGCTCCTACAATGAGCAGTTCTTC.

The gene calls are TRBV20-1 and TRBJ2-1, with 10 nucleotides matching TRBD2. Germline V gene data show CDR1 as DFQATT and CDR2 as SNEGSKA (reference sequence). The junction had 8 bases not matched to a gene; V was cut back by 3 bases and J by 9 bases. This CDR3 comprises 14 residues. The CDR3, as DNA: TGCAGTGCTAGTGGGGCTAGCGGGAGCACTGAGCAGTTCTTC. This codes for CSASGASGSTEQFF.

V and J are TRBV7-8 and TRBJ2-7; 10 nucleotides agree with TRBD1. This CDR3 comprises 15 residues. The germline V gene encodes CDR1 SGHVS and CDR2 FQNEAQ. V gave up 5 bases and J gave up 4 bases; unmatched junction bases: 8. In nucleotides, the CDR3 is TGTGCCAGCAGCCCCCGACAGGGGGCGTGGTACGAGCAGTACTTC. It specifies CASSPRQGAWYEQYF.

In this sample, this clone is medium-sized. V gene TRBV7-6 combines with J gene TRBJ2-7; 13 bases match TRBD2. The V and J ends lost 4 bases and 6 bases, in that order; junction bases with no gene match: 12. Germline loops: CDR1 SGHVS, CDR2 FNYEAQ. The CDR3 is made up of 17 amino acids. In DNA form, the CDR3 reads TGTGCCAGCAGCTCTCACCCTACTAGCGGGAGGGCGGCCGAGCAGTACTTC. As protein: CASSSHPTSGRAAEQYF. The full variable domain, rest sourced from reference TRBV7-6 and TRBJ2-7, is GAGVSQSPRYKVTKRGQDVALRCDPISGHVSLYWYRQALGQGPEFLTYFNYEAQQDKSGLPNDRFSAERPEGSISTLTIQRTEQRDSAMYRCASSSHPTSGRAAEQYFGPGTRLTVT.

The genes are TRBV9 and TRBJ2-2; 14 positions match TRBD2. Unmatched junction bases numbered 4, after V lost 0 bases and J lost 0 bases. CDR3 size: 19 residues. Per germline, CDR1 SGDLS and CDR2 YYNGEE. This CDR3 reads CASSVGLAGGLANTGELFF. Written as DNA, the CDR3 is TGTGCCAGCAGCGTAGGACTAGCGGGAGGGCTTGCGAACACCGGGGAGCTGTTTTTT.

The chain employs TRBV14 and TRBJ2-2; weak D call: TRBD2 (6 bases). V shed 5 bases and J shed 5 bases, with 12 bases lying between them. The CDR3 is 14 amino acids. Germline assignment: CDR1 SGHDN and CDR2 FVKESK. CDR3 protein: CASSSPRETGELFF. CDR3 DNA: TGTGCCAGCAGCTCCCCTCGGGAGACCGGGGAGCTGTTTTTT.

This clone came up once. The CDR3 region has the DNA TGCGCCAGCAGCTTACCAGCGGCGCACAATGAGCAGTTCTTC. Its translation is CASSLPAAHNEQFF. The chain carries TRBV5-1 and TRBJ2-1, with D possibly matching TRBD2 (5 bases). The V end was cut by 2 bases, the J end by 5 bases, with 11 bases between. This CDR3 is built from 14 residues. Germline CDR1 and CDR2: SGHRS and YFSETQ.

This chain uses TRBV30 with TRBJ1-1; D remains unclear. V was trimmed by 5 bases and J by 0 bases, leaving 10 bases between them. Germline values: CDR1 GTSNPN, CDR2 SVGIG (reference sequence). This CDR3 is 13 amino acids long. Here the CDR3 reads CAWDIRMNTEAFF. The CDR3 coding sequence is TGTGCCTGGGACATTCGCATGAACACTGAAGCTTTCTTT.

Here the CDR3 reads CASSPWGTANTGELFF. CDR3 DNA sequence: TGTGCCAGCAGCCCCTGGGGGACAGCGAACACCGGGGAGCTGTTTTTT. The genes are TRBV7-2 and TRBJ2-2, with TRBD1 matching over 7 bases. The CDR3 has 16 amino acids. Per germline, CDR1 SGHTA and CDR2 FQGNSA. V gave up 5 bases and J gave up 0 bases; unmatched junction bases: 6.

The V call is TRBV2, the J call TRBJ1-2; tentative D call: TRBD1 (5 bases). V was clipped by 8 bases and J by 3 bases, with 16 bases between them. The CDR3 loop spans 14 amino acids. Germline CDR1 is SNHLY and CDR2 is FYNNEI. The CDR3 coding sequence is TGTGCCAGCTTCGGTGGGGGGACGGACTATGGCTACACCTTC. It yields the protein CASFGGGTDYGYTF.

The rearrangement joins TRBV6-6 to TRBJ1-1; 8 nucleotides agree with TRBD1. V lost 2 bases, J lost 7 bases, and 9 bases stayed unmatched. The CDR3 has 15 amino acids. Germline CDR1 reads MNHNY; CDR2 reads SVGAGI (reference sequence). Written as DNA, the CDR3 is TGTGCCAGCAGTTACCAACAGGGGGTGGTAGGTGAAGCTTTCTTT. Encoded protein: CASSYQQGVVGEAFF.

The gene calls are TRBV28 and TRBJ2-3; TRBD1 agrees at 12 bases. The germline V gene has CDR1 MDHEN and CDR2 SYDVKM. CDR3 length equals 16 residues. Unmatched junction bases numbered 9, after V lost 6 bases and J lost 5 bases. The CDR3 is CASRTAGTGGVDTQYF. In DNA, the CDR3 is TGTGCCAGCAGGACGGCCGGGACAGGGGGCGTAGATACGCAGTATTTT.

This clone has only a few counts. The genes are TRBV4-1 and TRBJ2-2; TRBD2 agrees at 10 bases. Germline CDR1 and CDR2: MGHRA and YSYEKL. Losses at the gene ends were 8 bases for V and 6 bases for J; bases not matched to a gene: 21. The CDR3 consists of 19 residues. CDR3 region: CASLPLGGAGGYYAGELFF. For the CDR3, the DNA is TGCGCCAGCTTACCGCTTGGTGGAGCGGGAGGGTATTACGCCGGGGAGCTGTTTTTT.

V is TRBV29-1 and J is TRBJ2-1; the D is unclear. The CDR3 loop spans 15 amino acids. CDR1 SQVTM and CDR2 ANQGSEA come from the germline V gene. V lost 6 bases, J lost 5 bases, and 20 bases lay in between. CDR3 protein: CSVRRTLELNNEQFF. CDR3 sequence (DNA): TGCAGCGTCCGACGAACACTGGAGCTAAACAATGAGCAGTTCTTC.

Notes on this clone: At one end, the junction sequence differs from germline, possibly due to a read error. This sequence joins TRBV6-4 and TRBJ2-3, with 8 positions matching TRBD2. The CDR3 totals 15 residues. Germline values: CDR1 MRHNA, CDR2 SNTAGT. CDR3 sequence: CASSDSRSAGGPTDF. DNA of the CDR3: TGTGCCAGCAGTGACTCGCGGTCGGCGGGGGGCCCCACTGATTTT.

This clone was found once. The chain carries TRBV14 and TRBJ1-1; tentative D call: TRBD1 (6 bases). The CDR3 contains 16 residues. Trimming removed 0 bases at V and 6 bases at J, with 17 bases between. Germline CDR1 reads SGHDN; CDR2 reads FVKESK. CDR3 residues: CASSQEMAYYRAEAFF. Here the CDR3 DNA reads TGTGCCAGCAGCCAAGAGATGGCTTACTACAGGGCTGAAGCTTTCTTT.

The rearrangement joins TRBV9 to TRBJ2-5; weak D call: TRBD1 (6 bases). Trimming removed 0 bases from V and 4 bases from J, with 13 bases in between. Looked up from germline, CDR1 is SGDLS and CDR2 is YYNGEE. This CDR3 comprises 15 residues. CDR3 nucleotide sequence: TGTGCCAGCAGCGTAGATACAGGGATGGTAGAGACCCAGTACTTC. It translates to CASSVDTGMVETQYF.

The chain combines TRBV11-3 with TRBJ2-5; the match to TRBD2 covers 7 bases. CDR1 is SGHNT, CDR2 YENEEA, per germline. The V and J ends lost 1 base and 5 bases, in that order; junction bases with no gene match: 7. This CDR3 contains 15 residues. The CDR3 here is CASSLGGGGGETQYF. The CDR3 DNA sequence: TGTGCCAGCAGCTTAGGCGGGGGAGGTGGGGAGACCCAGTACTTC.

V is TRBV28 and J is TRBJ2-1; tentatively, D is TRBD1 (5 bases). The CDR3 is made up of 12 amino acids. V was shortened by 5 bases and J by 8 bases, with 10 bases between the two germline ends. In germline, CDR1 is MDHEN, CDR2 SYDVKM. DNA of the CDR3: TGTGCCAGCAGTCAGGGATCGGATGAGCAGTTCTTC. This codes for CASSQGSDEQFF.

This chain uses TRBV7-3 with TRBJ2-2, with D unclear. Trimming pared 5 bases from V and 2 bases from J, leaving 12 bases between. The germline CDR1 and CDR2 sequences are SGHTA and FQGTGA. CDR3 size: 15 residues. DNA of the CDR3: TGTGCCAGCAGCCCCAGCAGGATAAACACCGGGGAGCTGTTTTTT. It is translated as CASSPSRINTGELFF.

This clone was recorded a few times. The V gene is TRBV5-6, the J gene TRBJ1-5, with D possibly being TRBD1 (6 bases). The CDR3 sequence is 15 residues long. Trimming stripped 3 bases from V and 3 bases from J, with 13 bases between. CDR1 and CDR2 from the germline V gene are SGHDT and YYEEEE. DNA for the CDR3: TGTGCCAGCAGCTCCACCGACAGGCCCAATCAGCCCCAGCATTTT. It translates to CASSSTDRPNQPQHF.

V usage is TRBV6-6 and J usage is TRBJ1-5; TRBD1 agrees at 9 bases. V was clipped by 7 bases and J by 7 bases; unmatched bases: 5. The CDR3 runs 13 residues. Germline assignment: CDR1 MNHNY and CDR2 SVGAGI (reference sequence). The CDR3 sequence is CASKDRGNQPQHF. The CDR3 DNA is TGTGCCAGCAAAGACAGGGGGAACCAGCCCCAGCATTTT.